A single sample is the source of the 10 T cell receptor beta chains below, sequenced in a study of OX40 agonist ivuxolimab in advanced cancers. Libraries were made using the immunoSEQ multiplex PCR assay. Here the immuneACCESS table is served through TCRdb, limited to in-frame sequences with V and J called. Missing clones are a known gap in these copies; in checked studies unresolved V genes cover under half, and the rest lacks a known reason. The sample table records approximately 160,000 clones; approximately 94% of these occur just once. The top ten clonotypes cover approximately 0.32% of the sample. The material sequenced was CD4+ or CD8+ T cells sorted from blood, taken in a trial of the OX40 agonist ivuxolimab. Receptors were obtained from an adult with an advanced solid tumor such as melanoma, head and neck, liver or kidney cancer.

In its sample, this clone was seen once. This chain links TRBV5-8 with TRBJ1-3; D remains ambiguous. Trimming shortened V by 0 bases and J by 0 bases, and 19 bases separated the two germline ends. The germline V gene encodes CDR1 SGHTS and CDR2 YDEGEE. CDR3 length equals 19 residues. CDR3 sequence reads: CASSLVVFNSDRSGNTIYF. CDR3 nucleotides: TGTGCCAGCAGCTTGGTGGTCTTTAACAGCGACCGCTCTGGAAACACCATATATTTT.

The chain couples TRBV10-1 to TRBJ1-3; D unclear. The CDR3 sequence is 17 residues long. Germline V gene sequence: CDR1 WNHNN, CDR2 SYGVQD (reference sequence). V lost 0 bases and J 0 bases, leaving 12 bases between the germline ends. CDR3 DNA sequence: TGCGCCAGCAGTGAGTCGTTAAAGACGAGCTCTGGAAACACCATATATTTT. It yields the protein CASSESLKTSSGNTIYF.

Only a few counts were recorded for this clone. This rearrangement joins TRBV5-4 to TRBJ2-1; perhaps TRBD2 as D (5 bases). The CDR3 is made up of 14 amino acids. Germline V gives CDR1 SGHNT, CDR2 YYREEE (reference sequence). V was shortened by 1 base and J by 8 bases, with 13 bases between the two germline ends. DNA for the CDR3: TGTGCCAGCAGCTTGACGGGGAGCGACGATGAGCAGTTCTTC. This encodes CASSLTGSDDEQFF.

This sequence joins TRBV6-6 and TRBJ1-3; 7 nucleotides align to TRBD1. J was trimmed by 1 base and V by 6 bases; bases with no gene match: 6. The CDR3 covers 15 residues. Germline CDR1 and CDR2: MNHNY and SVGAGI (reference sequence). In nucleotides, the CDR3 is TGTGCCAGCAGCTGGGACAGTTGGTCTGGAAACACCATATATTTT. It encodes CASSWDSWSGNTIYF.

The rearrangement links TRBV11-2 to TRBJ2-1, with TRBD2 as a possible D gene (6 bases). The germline V and J ends were trimmed by 5 bases and 6 bases, with 11 bases remaining between them. The CDR3 sequence is 13 residues long. CDR1 is SGHAT, CDR2 FQNNGV, per germline. The CDR3 spells CASSPWTINEQFF. The CDR3 bases are TGTGCCAGCAGCCCCTGGACTATCAATGAGCAGTTCTTC.

The rearrangement uses TRBV27 and TRBJ2-1; tentative D call: TRBD1 (5 bases). V was trimmed by 2 bases and J by 4 bases, leaving 6 bases between them. This CDR3 spans 13 amino acids. CDR1 MNHEY and CDR2 SMNVEV come from the germline V gene (reference sequence). This CDR3 reads CASSLNRYNEQFF. CDR3 DNA sequence: TGTGCCAGCAGTTTAAACAGGTACAATGAGCAGTTCTTC.

The J gene is TRBJ2-7, the V gene TRBV27; TRBD1 aligns across 7 bases. After removal of 6 bases from V and 0 bases from J, the junction contained 8 bases not matched to a gene. Per the germline V gene, CDR1 is MNHEY and CDR2 is SMNVEV (reference sequence). This CDR3 region has 15 residues. The CDR3 spells CASRIGQVDSYEQYF. The DNA of the CDR3 is TGTGCCAGCAGGATAGGACAGGTCGACTCCTACGAGCAGTACTTC.

This rearrangement joins TRBV4-2 to TRBJ1-2, with D hard to call. V was clipped by 1 base and J by 4 bases, with 13 bases between them. The CDR3 runs to 15 residues. Looked up from germline, CDR1 is LGHNA and CDR2 is YNFKEQ. Written as DNA, the CDR3 is TGTGCCAGCAGCCAAGGGGAGCGGGGATTCTATGGCTACACCTTC. Its translation: CASSQGERGFYGYTF.

The genes are TRBV21-1 and TRBJ2-7; the table calls TRBD1, which could not be checked here. TRBV21-1 counts as a pseudogene. The CDR3 runs to 18 residues. The CDR3 here is CASSPSRDRGSFIYEQYF. For the CDR3, the DNA is TGTGCCAGCAGCCCGTCCCGGGACAGGGGATCGTTCATCTACGAGCAGTACTTC.

This chain uses TRBV28 with TRBJ2-7, with D perhaps assigned TRBD1 or TRBD2 (6 bases each). V lost 7 bases, J lost 8 bases, and 18 bases lay in between. The CDR3 loop spans 13 amino acids. The V gene's germline CDR1 is MDHEN and CDR2 SYDVKM. The CDR3 DNA reads as TGTGCCAGCACCCTAAGGGGGGCAGTCAAGCAGTACTTC. Amino acids: CASTLRGAVKQYF.